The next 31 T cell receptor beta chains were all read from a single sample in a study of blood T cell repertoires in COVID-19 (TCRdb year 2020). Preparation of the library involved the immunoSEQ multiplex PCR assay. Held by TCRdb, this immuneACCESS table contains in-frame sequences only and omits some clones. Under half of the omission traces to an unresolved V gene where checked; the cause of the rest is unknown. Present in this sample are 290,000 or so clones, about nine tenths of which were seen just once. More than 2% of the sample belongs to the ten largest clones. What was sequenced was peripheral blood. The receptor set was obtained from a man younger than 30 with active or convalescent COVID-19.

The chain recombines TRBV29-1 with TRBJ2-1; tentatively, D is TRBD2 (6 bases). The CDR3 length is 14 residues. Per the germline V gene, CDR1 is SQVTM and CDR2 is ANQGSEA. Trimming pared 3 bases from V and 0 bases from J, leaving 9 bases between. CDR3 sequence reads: CSVEGLSSYNEQFF. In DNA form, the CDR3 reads TGCAGCGTTGAGGGACTGAGCTCCTACAATGAGCAGTTCTTC.

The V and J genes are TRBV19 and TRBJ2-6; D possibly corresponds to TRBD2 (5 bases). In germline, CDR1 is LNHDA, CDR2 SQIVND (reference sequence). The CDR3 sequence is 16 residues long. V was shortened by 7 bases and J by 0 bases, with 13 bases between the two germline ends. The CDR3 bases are TGTGCCAGTACGGGCGGACTCAGCTCTGGGGCCAACGTCCTGACTTTC. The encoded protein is CASTGGLSSGANVLTF. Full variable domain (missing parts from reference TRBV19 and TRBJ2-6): DGGITQSPKYLFRKEGQNVTLSCEQNLNHDAMYWYRQDPGQGLRLIYYSQIVNDFQKGDIAEGYSVSREKKESFPLTVTSAQKNPTAFYLCASTGGLSSGANVLTFGAGSRLTVL.

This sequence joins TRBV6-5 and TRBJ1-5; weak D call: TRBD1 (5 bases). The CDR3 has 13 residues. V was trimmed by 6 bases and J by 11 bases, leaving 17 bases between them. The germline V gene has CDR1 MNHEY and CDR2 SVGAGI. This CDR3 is CASSTSWGHAQHF. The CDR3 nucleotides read TGTGCCAGCAGCACCTCATGGGGCCATGCCCAGCATTTT.

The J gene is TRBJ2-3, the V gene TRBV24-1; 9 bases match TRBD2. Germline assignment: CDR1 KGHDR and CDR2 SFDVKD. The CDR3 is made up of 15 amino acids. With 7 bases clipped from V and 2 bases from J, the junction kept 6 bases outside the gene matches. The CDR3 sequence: CATRGTSRYTDTQYF. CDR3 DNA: TGTGCCACCAGGGGGACTAGCCGCTACACAGATACGCAGTATTTT.

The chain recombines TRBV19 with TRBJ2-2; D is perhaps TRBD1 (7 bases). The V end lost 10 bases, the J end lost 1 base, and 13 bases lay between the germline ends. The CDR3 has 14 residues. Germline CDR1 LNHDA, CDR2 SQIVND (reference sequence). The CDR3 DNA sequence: TGTGCCACACTAGCAGGGGGGAACACCGGGGAGCTGTTTTTT. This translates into CATLAGGNTGELFF.

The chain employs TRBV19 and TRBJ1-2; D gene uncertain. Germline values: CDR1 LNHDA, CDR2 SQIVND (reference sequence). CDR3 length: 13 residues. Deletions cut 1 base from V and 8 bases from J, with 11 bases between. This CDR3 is CASSIATGRGYTF. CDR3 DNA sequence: TGTGCCAGTAGTATAGCTACGGGAAGGGGCTACACCTTC.

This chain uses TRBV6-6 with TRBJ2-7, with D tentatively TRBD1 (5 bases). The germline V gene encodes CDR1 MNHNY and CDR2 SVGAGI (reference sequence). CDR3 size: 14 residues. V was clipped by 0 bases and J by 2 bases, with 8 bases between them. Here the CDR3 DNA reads TGTGCCAGCAGTTACTCGGACAAACCCTACGAGCAGTACTTC. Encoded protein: CASSYSDKPYEQYF.

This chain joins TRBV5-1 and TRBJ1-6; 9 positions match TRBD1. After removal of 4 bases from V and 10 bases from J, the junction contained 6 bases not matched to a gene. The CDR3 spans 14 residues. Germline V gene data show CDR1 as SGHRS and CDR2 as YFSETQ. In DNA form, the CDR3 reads TGCGCCAGCAGCACTCAAACAGGGGGCTCACCCCTCCACTTT. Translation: CASSTQTGGSPLHF.

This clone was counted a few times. The CDR3 region is CATSGTARASNQPQHF. CDR3 coding DNA: TGTGCCACCAGTGGGACAGCAAGAGCCAGCAATCAGCCCCAGCATTTT. The chain uses TRBV24-1 and TRBJ1-5; D may be TRBD1 (6 bases). Germline CDR1 KGHDR, CDR2 SFDVKD. The CDR3 sequence is 16 residues long. The V gene lost 5 bases and the J gene lost 1 base, with 14 bases spanning the gap.

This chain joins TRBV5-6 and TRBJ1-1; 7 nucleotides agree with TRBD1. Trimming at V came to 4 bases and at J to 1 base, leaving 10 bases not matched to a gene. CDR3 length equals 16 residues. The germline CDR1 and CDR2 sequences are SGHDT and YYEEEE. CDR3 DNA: TGTGCCAGCAGCAGGGGGACAGTCTTCACGAACACTGAAGCTTTCTTT. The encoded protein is CASSRGTVFTNTEAFF.

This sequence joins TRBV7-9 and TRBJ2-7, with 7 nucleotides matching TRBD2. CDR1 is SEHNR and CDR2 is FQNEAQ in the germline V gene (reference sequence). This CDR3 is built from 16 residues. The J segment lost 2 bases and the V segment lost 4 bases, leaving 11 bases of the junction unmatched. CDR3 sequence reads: CASSSTIAGSTYEQYF. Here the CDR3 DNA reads TGTGCCAGCAGCTCAACGATAGCGGGCTCAACCTACGAGCAGTACTTC.

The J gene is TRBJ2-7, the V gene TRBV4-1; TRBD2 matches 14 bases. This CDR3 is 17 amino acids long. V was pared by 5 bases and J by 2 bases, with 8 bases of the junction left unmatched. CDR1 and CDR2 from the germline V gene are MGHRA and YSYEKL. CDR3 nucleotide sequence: TGCGCCAGCAGCAAACCGGGACTAGCGGGAGTCCCCTACGAGCAGTACTTC. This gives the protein CASSKPGLAGVPYEQYF.

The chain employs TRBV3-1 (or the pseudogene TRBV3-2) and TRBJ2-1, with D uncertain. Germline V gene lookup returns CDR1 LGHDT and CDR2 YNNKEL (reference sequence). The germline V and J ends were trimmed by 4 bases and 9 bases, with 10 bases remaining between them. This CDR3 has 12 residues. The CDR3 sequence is CASSLPGGEQFF. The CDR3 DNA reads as TGTGCCAGCAGCCTCCCCGGTGGTGAGCAGTTCTTC.

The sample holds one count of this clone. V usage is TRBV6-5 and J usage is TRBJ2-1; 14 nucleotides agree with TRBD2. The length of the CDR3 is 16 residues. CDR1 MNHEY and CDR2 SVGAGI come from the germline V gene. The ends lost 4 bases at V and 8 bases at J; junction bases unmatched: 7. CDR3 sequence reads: CASSSKTSGRVYEQFF. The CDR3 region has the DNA TGTGCCAGCAGTTCCAAGACTAGCGGGAGGGTCTATGAGCAGTTCTTC.

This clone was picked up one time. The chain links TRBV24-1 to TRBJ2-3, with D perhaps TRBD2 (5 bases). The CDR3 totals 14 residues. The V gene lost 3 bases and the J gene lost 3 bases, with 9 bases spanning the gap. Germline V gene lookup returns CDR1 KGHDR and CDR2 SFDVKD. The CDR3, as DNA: TGTGCCACCAGTGATCGGGGAGAAACAGATACGCAGTATTTT. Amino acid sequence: CATSDRGETDTQYF.

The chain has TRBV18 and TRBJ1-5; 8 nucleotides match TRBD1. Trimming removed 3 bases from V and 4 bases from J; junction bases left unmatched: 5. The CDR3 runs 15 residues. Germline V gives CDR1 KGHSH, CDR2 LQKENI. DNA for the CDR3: TGTGCCAGCTCACCCGCAGGGGGCAGGAATCAGCCCCAGCATTTT. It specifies CASSPAGGRNQPQHF. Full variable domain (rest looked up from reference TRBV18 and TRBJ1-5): NAGVMQNPRHLVRRRGQEARLRCSPMKGHSHVYWYRQLPEEGLKFMVYLQKENIIDESGMPKERFSAEFPKEGPSILRIQQVVRGDSAAYFCASSPAGGRNQPQHFGDGTRLSIL.

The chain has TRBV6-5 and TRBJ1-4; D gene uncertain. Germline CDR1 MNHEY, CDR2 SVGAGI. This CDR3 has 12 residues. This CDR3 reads CAGRGTNEKLFF. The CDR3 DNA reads TGTGCGGGCCGGGGAACTAATGAAAAACTGTTTTTT.

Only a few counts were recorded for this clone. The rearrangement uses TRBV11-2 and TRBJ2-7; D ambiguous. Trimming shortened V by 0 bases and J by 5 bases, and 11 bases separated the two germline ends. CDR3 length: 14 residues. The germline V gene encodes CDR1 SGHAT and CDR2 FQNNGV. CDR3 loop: CASSLDTLRDEQYF. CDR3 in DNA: TGTGCCAGCAGCTTAGATACCCTCCGGGACGAGCAGTACTTC.

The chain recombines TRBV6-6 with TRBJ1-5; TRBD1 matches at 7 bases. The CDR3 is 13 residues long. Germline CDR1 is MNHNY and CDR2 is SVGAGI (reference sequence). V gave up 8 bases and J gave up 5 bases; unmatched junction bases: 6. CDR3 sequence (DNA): TGTGCCAGCGGATACAGGGGAGATCAGCCCCAGCATTTT. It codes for CASGYRGDQPQHF.

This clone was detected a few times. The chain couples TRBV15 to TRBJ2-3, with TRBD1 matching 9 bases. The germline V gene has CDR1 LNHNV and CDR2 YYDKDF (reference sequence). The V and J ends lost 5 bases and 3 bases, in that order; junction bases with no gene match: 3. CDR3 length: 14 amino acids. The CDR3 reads CATSGTGPTDTQYF. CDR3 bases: TGTGCCACCAGCGGGACAGGGCCTACAGATACGCAGTATTTT.

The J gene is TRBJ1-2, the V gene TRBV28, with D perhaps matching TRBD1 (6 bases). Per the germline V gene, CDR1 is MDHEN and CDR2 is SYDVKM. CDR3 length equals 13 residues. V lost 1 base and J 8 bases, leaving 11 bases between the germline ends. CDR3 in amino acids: CASSLLQGQGYTF. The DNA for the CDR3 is TGTGCCAGCAGTTTATTGCAGGGGCAGGGCTACACCTTC.

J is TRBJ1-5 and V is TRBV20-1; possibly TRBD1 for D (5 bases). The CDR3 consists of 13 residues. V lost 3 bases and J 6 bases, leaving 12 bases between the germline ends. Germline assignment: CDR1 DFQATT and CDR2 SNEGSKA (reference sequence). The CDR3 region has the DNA TGCAGTGCTAGTCAAGGGAGGGGTCAGCCCCAGCATTTT. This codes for CSASQGRGQPQHF.

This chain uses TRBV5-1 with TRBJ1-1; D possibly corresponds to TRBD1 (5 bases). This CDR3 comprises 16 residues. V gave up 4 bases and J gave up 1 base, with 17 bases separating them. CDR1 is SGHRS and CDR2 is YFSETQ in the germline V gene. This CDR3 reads CASSAFTGLGNTEAFF. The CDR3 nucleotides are TGCGCCAGCAGCGCGTTTACGGGACTCGGGAACACTGAAGCTTTCTTT.

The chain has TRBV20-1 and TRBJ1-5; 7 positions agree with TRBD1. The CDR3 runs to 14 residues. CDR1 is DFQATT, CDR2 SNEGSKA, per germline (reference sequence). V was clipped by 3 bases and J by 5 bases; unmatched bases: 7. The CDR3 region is CSASRDRAHQPQHF. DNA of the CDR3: TGCAGTGCTAGTCGGGACAGAGCTCATCAGCCCCAGCATTTT.

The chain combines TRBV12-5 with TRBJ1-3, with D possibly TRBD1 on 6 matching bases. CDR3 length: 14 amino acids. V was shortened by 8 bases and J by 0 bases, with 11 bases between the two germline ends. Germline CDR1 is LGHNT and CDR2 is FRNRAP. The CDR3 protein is CASRTDSSGNTIYF. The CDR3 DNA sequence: TGTGCTAGTAGAACGGACAGCTCTGGAAACACCATATATTTT.

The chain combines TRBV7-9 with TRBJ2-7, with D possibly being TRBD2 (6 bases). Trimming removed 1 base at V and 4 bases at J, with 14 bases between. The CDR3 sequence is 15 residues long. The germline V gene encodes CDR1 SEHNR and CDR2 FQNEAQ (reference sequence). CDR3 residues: CASSLGSGVSYEQYF. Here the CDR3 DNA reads TGTGCCAGCAGCTTAGGATCGGGAGTGAGTTACGAGCAGTACTTC.

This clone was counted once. The CDR3 sequence: CASSLGTAYNEQFF. The CDR3 DNA is TGCGCCAGCAGCTTGGGGACAGCTTACAATGAGCAGTTCTTC. The chain carries TRBV5-1 and TRBJ2-1; TRBD1 might be the D (6 bases). This CDR3 has 14 amino acids. Per germline, CDR1 SGHRS and CDR2 YFSETQ. With 0 bases removed from V and 4 bases from J, the gap between germline ends came to 8 bases. Full variable domain (missing parts from reference TRBV5-1 and TRBJ2-1): KAGVTQTPRYLIKTRGQQVTLSCSPISGHRSVSWYQQTPGQGLQFLFEYFSETQRNKGNFPGRFSGRQFSNSRSEMNVSTLELGDSALYLCASSLGTAYNEQFFGPGTRLTVL.

The CDR3 protein is CATSRDRDKYTGELFF. The CDR3 DNA reads as TGTGCCACCAGCAGAGACCGGGACAAGTACACCGGGGAGCTGTTTTTT. The chain recombines TRBV15 with TRBJ2-2; D is possibly TRBD1 (6 bases). The CDR3 is made up of 16 amino acids. V shed 0 bases and J shed 3 bases, with 11 bases lying between them. Germline V CDR1 and CDR2: LNHNV, YYDKDF (reference sequence).

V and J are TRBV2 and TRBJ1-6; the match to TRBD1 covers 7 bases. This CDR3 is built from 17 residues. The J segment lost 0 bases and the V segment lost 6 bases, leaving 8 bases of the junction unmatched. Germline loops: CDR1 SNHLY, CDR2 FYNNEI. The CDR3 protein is CASSPGGVSSYNSPLHF. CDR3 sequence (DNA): TGTGCCAGCAGCCCAGGGGGAGTCAGCTCCTATAATTCACCCCTCCACTTT.

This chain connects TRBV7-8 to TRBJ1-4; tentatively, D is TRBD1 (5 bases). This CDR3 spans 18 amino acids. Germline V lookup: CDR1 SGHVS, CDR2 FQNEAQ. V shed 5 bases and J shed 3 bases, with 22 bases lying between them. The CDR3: CASSPPGGLRGSNEKLFF. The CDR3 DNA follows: TGTGCCAGCAGCCCCCCCGGGGGACTTAGAGGATCTAATGAAAAACTGTTTTTT.

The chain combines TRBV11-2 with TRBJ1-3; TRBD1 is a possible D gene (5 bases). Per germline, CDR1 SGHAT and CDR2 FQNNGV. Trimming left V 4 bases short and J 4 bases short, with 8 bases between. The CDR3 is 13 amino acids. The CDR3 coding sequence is TGTGCCAGCAGCTCTGGGGCCGGAAACACCATATATTTT. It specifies CASSSGAGNTIYF.